Listed below are T cell receptor beta chains from one sample, sequenced in a study of T-cell reconstitution after alpha-beta-depleted transplantation in children. TCRdb independently ran MiXCR on the PCR reads; one entry per CDR3 protein. The sample lists hundreds of thousands of distinct CDR3 sequences, more than 9% seen once, with about 25% in the top ten. Material: peripheral blood, obtained 180 days after TCRalphabeta/CD19-depleted stem cell transplant. The receptors shown here come from a male patient aged 2-9 years who had a stem cell transplant for chronic granulomatous disease, so the T cells may come from the graft donor. Each CDR3 is given with its conserved first and last residue. D genes are given only for firm matches. Clone size is given for some rows only: seen once, a few or many times, or a class if the clone is expanded.

>few|TRBJ2-2|TRBV25-1|16|TRBD2
CASGSRTSGRTGELFF
TGTGCCAGCGGGAGTAGGACTAGCGGGAGGACCGGGGAGCTGTTTTTT
>many|TRBJ1-1|TRBV11-2|13|-
CASSRRGYTEAFF
TGTGCCAGCAGCCGCAGGGGTTACACTGAAGCTTTCTTT
>many|TRBJ2-3|TRBV7-3|17|TRBD1
CASSPRPGQGITDTQYF
TGTGCCAGCAGCCCCCGACCGGGACAGGGGATCACAGATACGCAGTATTTT
>many|TRBJ2-7|TRBV28|15|-
CASSSPTRGWYEQYF
TGTGCCAGCAGTTCACCTACGAGGGGCTGGTACGAGCAGTACTTC
>many|TRBJ2-3|TRBV6-5|17|TRBD2
CASSRSGLAGVTDTQYF
TGTGCCAGCAGCCGCTCGGGACTAGCGGGAGTCACAGATACGCAGTATTTT
>many|TRBJ2-5|TRBV20-1|13|-
CSAEVPEKETQYF
TGCAGTGCCGAAGTCCCAGAAAAAGAGACCCAGTACTTC
>-|TRBJ2-1|TRBV7-9|16|-
CASSLGAGAGYNEQFF
TGTGCCAGCAGCTTAGGGGCGGGGGCCGGCTACAATGAGCAGTTCTTC
>few|TRBJ2-2|TRBV6-2/TRBV6-3|15|-
CASSYATRGTGELFF
TGTGCCAGCAGTTACGCGACGCGGGGCACCGGGGAGCTGTTTTTT
>many|TRBJ2-1|TRBV20-1|14|TRBD2
CSATDSGGRDEQFF
TGCAGTGCTACGGATAGCGGGGGGCGGGATGAGCAGTTCTTC
>many|TRBJ2-5|TRBV20-1|13|-
CSAPYGSVETQYF
TGCAGTGCTCCCTACGGATCGGTGGAGACCCAGTACTTC
>many|TRBJ2-5|TRBV20-1|14|TRBD2
CSAPGLAGAETQYF
TGCAGTGCACCGGGACTAGCGGGAGCTGAGACCCAGTACTTC
>-|TRBJ1-4|TRBV20-1|13|-
CSARESTNEKLFF
TGCAGTGCCAGGGAGTCAACTAATGAAAAACTGTTTTTT
>many|TRBJ2-1|TRBV20-1|14|TRBD2
CSAMRGSSYNEQFF
TGCAGTGCTATGCGGGGGAGCTCCTACAATGAGCAGTTCTTC
>many|TRBJ2-1|TRBV6-2/TRBV6-3|16|TRBD1
CASSKGGQGFYNEQFF
TGTGCCAGCAGTAAAGGCGGACAGGGTTTCTACAATGAGCAGTTCTTC
>many|TRBJ2-7|TRBV5-6|15|-
CASSLGVAETYEQYF
TGTGCCAGCAGCTTGGGAGTAGCTGAAACCTACGAGCAGTACTTC
>many|TRBJ2-1|TRBV18|17|TRBD2
CASSLLSGTPSYNEQFF
TGTGCCAGCTCACTACTTAGCGGGACCCCCTCCTACAATGAGCAGTTCTTC
>many|TRBJ2-2|TRBV7-9|14|-
CASSPEVNTGELFF
TGTGCCAGCAGCCCCGAGGTGAACACCGGGGAGCTGTTTTTT
>-|TRBJ2-1|TRBV18|15|-
CASSPEQGGTNEQFF
TGTGCCAGCTCACCGGAGCAGGGTGGTACCAATGAGCAGTTCTTC
>many|TRBJ2-7|TRBV7-9|17|-
CASSLAMTGTTPYEQYF
TGTGCCAGCAGCTTAGCCATGACCGGGACGACACCCTACGAGCAGTACTTC
>many|TRBJ2-7|TRBV6-1|16|-
CASSEGTAGFPYEQYF
TGTGCCAGCAGTGAAGGGACCGCGGGGTTTCCCTACGAGCAGTACTTC
>many|TRBJ2-1|TRBV12-3/TRBV12-4|14|-
CASSLEHFGIEQFF
TGTGCCAGCAGTTTAGAGCACTTTGGTATTGAGCAGTTCTTC
>-|TRBJ2-1|TRBV12-3/TRBV12-4|13|-
CASSFGTYNEQFF
TGTGCCAGCAGTTTCGGTACCTACAATGAGCAGTTCTTC
>many|TRBJ2-7|TRBV18|13|TRBD1
CASSPGTVYEQYF
TGTGCCAGCTCACCCGGGACAGTCTACGAGCAGTACTTC
>many|TRBJ2-7|TRBV20-1|14|TRBD1
CSAIGVTGVYEQYF
TGCAGTGCTATAGGGGTGACAGGGGTTTACGAGCAGTACTTC
>many|TRBJ1-2|TRBV27|14|TRBD1
CASSGQGEVYGYTF
TGTGCCAGCAGCGGACAGGGGGAGGTCTATGGCTACACCTTC
>many|TRBJ2-3|TRBV10-3|14|TRBD2
CATQAGVGADTQYF
TGTGCCACGCAAGCGGGAGTAGGGGCAGATACGCAGTATTTT
>many|TRBJ1-5|TRBV28|11|-
CASSAGGPQHF
TGTGCCAGCAGCGCCGGGGGTCCCCAGCATTTT
>-|TRBJ1-2|TRBV3-2|15|-
CASSQGDTTNYGYTF
TGTGCCAGCTCCCAAGGGGACACGACTAACTATGGCTACACCTTC
>many|TRBJ1-4|TRBV20-1|17|-
CSARDGGRARTNEKLFF
TGCAGTGCTAGAGATGGGGGGCGGGCCAGAACTAATGAAAAACTGTTTTTT
>many|TRBJ2-7|TRBV28|15|TRBD2
CASRQQGTSGYEQYF
TGTGCCAGCAGGCAGCAAGGGACTAGCGGCTACGAGCAGTACTTC
>many|TRBJ2-2|TRBV12-3/TRBV12-4|19|TRBD2
CASSQMGTSGRRFTGELFF
TGTGCCAGCAGCCAAATGGGGACTAGCGGGAGGAGGTTCACCGGGGAGCTGTTTTTT
>-|TRBJ1-1|TRBV19|12|-
CASSTTGNEAFF
TGTGCCAGTAGTACCACAGGGAATGAAGCTTTCTTT
>-|TRBJ2-3|TRBV3-1|15|TRBD2
CASSQGGGGADTQYF
TGTGCCAGCAGCCAAGGAGGCGGGGGGGCAGATACGCAGTATTTT
>many|TRBJ2-3|TRBV20-1|13|-
CSASTRRGDTQYF
TGCAGTGCATCGACCCGAAGGGGGGATACGCAGTATTTT
>many|TRBJ2-7|TRBV10-3|13|TRBD1
CAISEGTGREQYF
TGTGCCATCAGTGAAGGGACAGGGAGGGAGCAGTACTTC
>many|TRBJ2-3|TRBV7-3|13|-
CASSLTLADTQYF
TGTGCCAGCAGCTTAACCCTGGCAGATACGCAGTATTTT
>many|TRBJ2-7|TRBV5-1|15|-
CASSLDTGRVYEQYF
TGCGCCAGCAGCTTGGACACGGGACGGGTCTACGAGCAGTACTTC
>-|TRBJ2-7|TRBV3-1|12|-
CASSQDIYEQYF
TGTGCCAGCAGCCAAGATATATACGAGCAGTACTTC
>many|TRBJ2-2|TRBV7-2|15|-
CASSKGGTTIGELFF
TGTGCCAGCTCCAAGGGGGGGACTACGATCGGGGAGCTGTTTTTT
>-|TRBJ2-5|TRBV24-1|12|-
CATSRFGDTQYF
TGTGCCACCAGTAGGTTTGGGGATACCCAGTACTTC
>-|TRBJ2-3|TRBV11-1|20|TRBD2
CASSPAGFPVAGGSTDTQYF
TGTGCCAGCAGCCCCGCCGGTTTTCCTGTAGCGGGAGGCAGCACAGATACGCAGTATTTT
>many|TRBJ2-2|TRBV7-6|15|-
CASSPWDTNTGELFF
TGTGCCAGCAGCCCCTGGGACACCAACACCGGGGAGCTGTTTTTT
>many|TRBJ2-7|TRBV7-2|12|-
CASSSSGYEQYF
TGTGCCAGCAGCTCTTCAGGCTACGAGCAGTACTTC
>many|TRBJ2-3|TRBV5-1|15|-
CASSSTSGFTDTQYF
TGCGCCAGCAGCTCCACCTCCGGGTTTACGGATACGCAGTATTTT
>few|TRBJ1-4|TRBV30|13|TRBD1
CAWNQDRGEKLFF
TGTGCCTGGAACCAGGACAGGGGTGAAAAACTGTTTTTT
>many|TRBJ2-1|TRBV3-1|12|-
CASSQDKRKQFF
TGTGCCAGCAGCCAAGATAAACGGAAGCAGTTCTTC
>many|TRBJ2-2|TRBV18|17|TRBD2
CASSPLVAGSNTGELFF
TGTGCCAGCTCACCACTGGTAGCGGGGTCGAACACCGGGGAGCTGTTTTTT
>many|TRBJ1-1|TRBV20-1|14|-
CSARSGGMNTEAFF
TGCAGTGCTAGATCCGGGGGGATGAACACTGAAGCTTTCTTT
>-|TRBJ2-1|TRBV19|13|-
CATKPYVSDSQFF
TGTGCCACTAAACCTTACGTTAGCGATTCTCAGTTCTTC
>-|TRBJ2-2|TRBV25-1|14|TRBD2
CASRRGGATGELFF
TGTGCCAGCAGAAGGGGAGGGGCCACCGGGGAGCTGTTTTTT
>many|TRBJ2-1|TRBV5-5|16|TRBD2
CASSAGLAGASSEQFF
TGTGCCAGCAGCGCGGGGCTAGCGGGAGCGTCCAGTGAGCAGTTCTTC